These T cell receptor beta chains were read from a single sample in a study of cytomegalovirus exposure and HLA in healthy donors. Produced via immunoSEQ multiplex PCR; TCRdb's table is partial and in-frame only. Of some 170,000 clones in the sample, about 89% were seen once. The specimen sequenced was PBMCs. Receptor source: a man under 40 in good health and CMV-seropositive. Each CDR3 is given with its conserved first and last residue. Fields, in order: V gene, D gene, clone size, J gene, CDR3 length, CDR3 DNA, CDR3 protein. The D gene is left open where the match is weak. The size of a clone is reported for some rows only, either as once, few or many, or as a class for expanded clones.

v_gene: TRBV7-6
d_gene: .
abundance: .
j_gene: TRBJ2-1
len: 16
CDR3nt: TGTGCCAGCAGCCTTTCGGCGGGGACATCTTACAATGAGCAGTTCTTC
CDR3aa: CASSLSAGTSYNEQFF

v_gene: TRBV15
d_gene: .
abundance: .
j_gene: TRBJ2-3
len: 19
CDR3nt: TGTGCCACCAGCAGAACACCAAACCAACATGTTACAGGGCCAGATACGCAGTATTTT
CDR3aa: CATSRTPNQHVTGPDTQYF

v_gene: TRBV29-1
d_gene: TRBD2
abundance: .
j_gene: TRBJ2-3
len: 15
CDR3nt: TGCAGCGTTTCAGGAACTAGCGGGGGGTCGGATACGCAGTATTTT
CDR3aa: CSVSGTSGGSDTQYF

v_gene: TRBV6-6
d_gene: .
abundance: .
j_gene: TRBJ2-6
len: 14
CDR3nt: TGTGCCAGCAGTTACTCGGTCCTTTCCAACGTCCTGACTTTC
CDR3aa: CASSYSVLSNVLTF

v_gene: TRBV6-4
d_gene: TRBD2
abundance: many
j_gene: TRBJ2-1
len: 14
CDR3nt: TGTGCCAGCAGTGAACTAGCGGGAGGGCATGAGCAGTTCTTC
CDR3aa: CASSELAGGHEQFF

v_gene: TRBV2
d_gene: .
abundance: once
j_gene: TRBJ1-1
len: 12
CDR3nt: TGTGCCAGCAGTGAAGAACTGGGGGAAGCTTTCTTT
CDR3aa: CASSEELGEAFF

v_gene: TRBV6-6
d_gene: .
abundance: .
j_gene: TRBJ1-2
len: 13
CDR3nt: TGTGCCAGCGAGGTTGAACAGACCTATGGCTACACCTTC
CDR3aa: CASEVEQTYGYTF

v_gene: TRBV7-7
d_gene: .
abundance: .
j_gene: TRBJ2-1
len: 15
CDR3nt: TGTGCCAGCAGCTTGGGGTCACCTTCCTACAATGAGCAGTTCTTC
CDR3aa: CASSLGSPSYNEQFF

v_gene: TRBV6-1
d_gene: .
abundance: .
j_gene: TRBJ1-5
len: 14
CDR3nt: TGTGCCAGCAGTGACGGGGCAGGTCGACAGCCCCAGCATTTT
CDR3aa: CASSDGAGRQPQHF

v_gene: TRBV28
d_gene: .
abundance: .
j_gene: TRBJ1-3
len: 16
CDR3nt: TGTGCCAGCAGTCCCGGGACAATCTACTCTGGAAACACCATATATTTT
CDR3aa: CASSPGTIYSGNTIYF